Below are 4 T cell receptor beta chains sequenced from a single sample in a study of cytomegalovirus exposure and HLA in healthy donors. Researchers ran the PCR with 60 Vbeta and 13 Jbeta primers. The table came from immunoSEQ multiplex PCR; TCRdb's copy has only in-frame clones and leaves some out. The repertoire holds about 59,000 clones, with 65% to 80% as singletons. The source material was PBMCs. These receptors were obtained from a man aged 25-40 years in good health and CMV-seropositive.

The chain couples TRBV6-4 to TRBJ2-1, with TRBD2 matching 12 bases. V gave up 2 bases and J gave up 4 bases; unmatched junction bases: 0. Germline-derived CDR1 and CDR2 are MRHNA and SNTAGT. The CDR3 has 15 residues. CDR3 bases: TGTGCCAGCAGTGACGGACTAGCGGGGTACAATGAGCAGTTCTTC. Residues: CASSDGLAGYNEQFF.

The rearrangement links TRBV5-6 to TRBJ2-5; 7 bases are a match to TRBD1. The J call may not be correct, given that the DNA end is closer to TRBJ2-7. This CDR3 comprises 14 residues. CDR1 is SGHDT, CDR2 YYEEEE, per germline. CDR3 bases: TGTGCCAGCAGCCGATCAGGGGGAACCTACGAGCAGTACTTC. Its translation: CASSRSGGTYEQYF.

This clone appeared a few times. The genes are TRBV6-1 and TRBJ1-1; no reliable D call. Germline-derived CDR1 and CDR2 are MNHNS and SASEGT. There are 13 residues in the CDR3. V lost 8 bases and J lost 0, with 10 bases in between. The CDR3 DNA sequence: TGTGCCAGCTCAGCGGAGGTGAACACTGAAGCTTTCTTT. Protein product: CASSAEVNTEAFF.

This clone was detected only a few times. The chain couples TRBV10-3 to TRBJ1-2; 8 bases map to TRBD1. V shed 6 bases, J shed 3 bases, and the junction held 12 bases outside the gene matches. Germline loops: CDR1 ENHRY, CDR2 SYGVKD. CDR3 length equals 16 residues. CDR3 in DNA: TGTGCCATCAGACCCTTAGCACCGGGACAGGACTATGGCTACACCTTC. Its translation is CAIRPLAPGQDYGYTF.